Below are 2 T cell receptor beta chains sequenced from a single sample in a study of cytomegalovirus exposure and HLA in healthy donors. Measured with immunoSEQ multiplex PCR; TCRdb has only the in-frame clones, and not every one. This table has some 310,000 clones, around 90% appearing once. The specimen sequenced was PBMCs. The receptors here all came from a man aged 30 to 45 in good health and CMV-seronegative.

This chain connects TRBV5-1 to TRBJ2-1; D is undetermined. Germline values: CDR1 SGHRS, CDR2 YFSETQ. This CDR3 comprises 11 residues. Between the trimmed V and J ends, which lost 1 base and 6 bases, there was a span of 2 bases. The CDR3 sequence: CASSLLNEQFF. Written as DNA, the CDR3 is TGCGCCAGCAGCTTGCTCAATGAGCAGTTCTTC.

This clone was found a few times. CDR3 DNA: TGTGCCTGGAGTTTAAGAGGACTTAGCAATCAGCCCCAGCATTTT. Translated, it gives CAWSLRGLSNQPQHF. The chain has TRBV30 and TRBJ1-5, with D unclear. V lost 2 bases to trimming and J lost 0 bases, with 11 bases between them. Germline V lookup: CDR1 GTSNPN, CDR2 SVGIG (reference sequence). This CDR3 contains 15 residues.